The 5 T cell receptor beta chains below all came from one sample that was sequenced in a study of blood T cells in healthy people across ages. With a J-beta primer mix and a sample-barcoded 5' primer, a second PCR ran roughly 6 to 12 cycles. MiXCR was run by TCRdb on the 5' RACE reads, yielding one entry per CDR3 protein. This table has hundreds of thousands of distinct CDR3 sequences, about 43% appearing once. The sample was blood. The receptors were gathered from an older man in good health.

The chain combines TRBV27 with TRBJ2-5, with D perhaps TRBD1 or TRBD2 (5 bases each). Germline lookup yields CDR1 MNHEY and CDR2 SMNVEV (reference sequence). There are 16 residues in the CDR3. Deletions cut 5 bases from V and 5 bases from J, with 21 bases between. The CDR3 region has the DNA TGTGCCAGCAGTGGACCGATCGGGGCCATGGGCGAGACCCAGTACTTC. Its translation is CASSGPIGAMGETQYF.

The genes are TRBV6-2 or TRBV6-3 and TRBJ2-4; the match to TRBD1 covers 9 bases. Judging by the DNA end, TRBJ2-7 fits better; the J call may be wrong. The CDR3 runs to 15 residues. The germline V gene has CDR1 MNHEY and CDR2 SVGEGT. CDR3 DNA sequence: TGTGCCAGCAGCTCTTCCGGGACAGGGAGTCACGAGCAGTACTTC. Protein sequence: CASSSSGTGSHEQYF.

The J gene is TRBJ2-3, the V gene TRBV4-1, with D possibly TRBD2 on 6 matching bases. The CDR3 sequence is 15 residues long. The germline CDR1 and CDR2 sequences are MGHRA and YSYEKL. V was clipped by 0 bases and J by 3 bases, with 10 bases between them. CDR3 sequence reads: CASSQDRRGTDTQYF. The CDR3 DNA is TGCGCCAGCAGCCAAGACCGTCGGGGGACAGATACGCAGTATTTT.

The J gene is TRBJ2-4, the V gene TRBV15; D possibly corresponds to TRBD1 (6 bases). The germline CDR1 and CDR2 sequences are LNHNV and YYDKDF (reference sequence). The CDR3 runs 15 residues. V gave up 3 bases and J gave up 6 bases, with 15 bases separating them. CDR3 bases: TGTGCCACCAGCAGCCCCGGGCAGGGGCTAAACATTCAGTACTTC. It yields the protein CATSSPGQGLNIQYF.

The DNA for the CDR3 is TGCGCCAGCAGCCAAGACAGCCAAGAGACCCAGTACTTC. Translated, it gives CASSQDSQETQYF. The V call is TRBV4-3, the J call TRBJ2-5; D uncertain. Trimming cost V 0 bases and J 1 base, with 3 bases left between them. This CDR3 spans 13 amino acids. Germline CDR1 reads LGHNA; CDR2 reads YSLEER.